This T cell receptor (beta chain) is drawn from a study of early T cells in non-severe SARS-CoV-2 infection (TCRdb year 2021). About the study as a whole: TCR sequencing used bulk RNA from unsorted whole blood, so alpha and beta chains could not be paired. Overall study results and their limits: VDJdb matching was skewed toward anti-spike CD8 responses, so virus-specific expansions were likely underestimated and private and CD4 specificities were missed.

Of note for this clonotype: Its recognized antigen is unknown. Base quality data are lacking; no much larger clone is found one base away.

Receptor amplification or capture employed 5' RACE. TCRdb names NextSeq 500 as the instrument used. To correct for sequencing error and PCR bias, the TCR library protocol tagged individual cDNA molecules with unique molecular identifiers. Both TCR alpha and beta chains were sequenced, and tight co-correlation was observed between alpha and beta sequence abundances in each sample. The study's own analysis went as follows. V gene, J gene and CDR3 annotation of TCR sequences was performed with Decombinator V4. Expanded TCRs were defined as changing significantly between any two time points under a Poisson model with p below 0.0001. Abundances of TCRs were expressed as counts per million after normalisation to the total number of TCRs sequenced in each sample. TRAV1-2 paired with TRAJ12, TRAJ20 or TRAJ33 defined MAIT TCRs, while TRAV10 paired with TRAJ18 defined iNKT TCRs. VDJdb, accessed on 1 November 2021, was searched for TCRs annotated for CMV, EBV and SARS-CoV-2, and TCRs annotated for more than one antigen were excluded. TCRdb reprocessing: public reads trimmed at Q25 with fastp, clones called with MiXCR, in-frame beta chains kept. Rows matching on CDR3 protein sequence are summarized as one entry with the most common DNA and genes. The V and J calls reflect TCRdb's pipeline rather than the authors' work. The sample table holds 60,000 or so distinct CDR3 sequences, of which more than 9% were seen once. The ten largest make up 4.5% to 5.5% of the sample.

Based on the germline V gene, the CDR1 and CDR2 sequences are SGHDT and YYEEEE. The CDR3, cysteine through phenylalanine, is 14 amino acids long. CDR3 DNA only is kept here, 42 bases in frame from base 1. Trimming takes 4 bases from V and 3 bases from J, and the germline ends sit 8 bases apart. A case-control design nested within a healthcare worker cohort in London, UK, was used, with weekly nasopharyngeal swab PCR tests and blood sampling performed. Healthcare workers were recruited during the week of the UK lockdown, between 23 and 31 March 2020, and followed weekly for up to roughly 15 weeks. Recombination joined TRBV5-6 with TRBJ1-6; the D segment cannot be called with confidence. The TCR sequence derives from an adult who was a healthcare worker with PCR-confirmed SARS-CoV-2 infection or an uninfected control (not recorded which). The material sequenced was whole blood. The DNA sequence is TGTGCCAGCAGCCTGAGGAACTATAATTCACCCCTCCACTTT. Translation gives CASSLRNYNSPLHF.